This T cell receptor (beta chain) originates from a study of regulatory T cells in long-lasting Graves disease. Construction of TCR beta libraries relied on iRepertoire HTBI primers and on Arm-PCR targeting CDR3 regions. Using its own MiXCR run on the multiplex PCR reads, TCRdb lists one record per CDR3 protein. The sample contains approximately 230,000 distinct CDR3 sequences, approximately 20% of which appear only once. The time point: newly diagnosed GD, antithyroid drugs for less than 3 months. TCR sequences were obtained from RNA taken from PBMCs. The clonotype originates from a female donor with Graves disease. The material sequenced was peripheral blood mononuclear cells (PBMCs), taken at new diagnosis, from a patient treated with antithyroid drugs.

The CDR3 here is CASSNQAGGWGEQFF. CDR3 DNA sequence: TGTGCCAGTAGTAATCAAGCGGGAGGTTGGGGAGAGCAGTTCTTC. The V gene is TRBV19, the J gene TRBJ2-1, with 9 positions matching TRBD2. Germline lookup yields CDR1 LNHDA and CDR2 SQIVND (reference sequence). The CDR3 covers 15 residues. V lost 4 bases to trimming and J lost 10 bases; unmatched junction nucleotides: 11.